This TCR beta chain was recorded in a study of blood T cells in healthy people across ages. This clonotype came up a few times. The use of a sample-barcoded 5' primer and a J-beta primer mix characterized a second PCR of roughly 7 to 12 cycles. TCRdb redid the calling of the 5' RACE reads with MiXCR, one entry per CDR3 protein. The data hold hundreds of thousands of distinct CDR3 sequences, with around a fifth observed a single time. This TCR came from a man in his sixties or seventies in good health. The sample taken for sequencing was blood.

The CDR3 region has the DNA TGTGCCAGCAGTGAAGCTGGGTTTTACCCCTACAATGAGCAGTTCTTC. Translated, it gives CASSEAGFYPYNEQFF. The V gene is TRBV6-1, the J gene TRBJ2-1; no definite D call. The length of the CDR3 is 16 residues. V dropped 0 bases and J dropped 2 bases, with 11 bases sitting between them. From germline, CDR1 is MNHNS and CDR2 SASEGT.